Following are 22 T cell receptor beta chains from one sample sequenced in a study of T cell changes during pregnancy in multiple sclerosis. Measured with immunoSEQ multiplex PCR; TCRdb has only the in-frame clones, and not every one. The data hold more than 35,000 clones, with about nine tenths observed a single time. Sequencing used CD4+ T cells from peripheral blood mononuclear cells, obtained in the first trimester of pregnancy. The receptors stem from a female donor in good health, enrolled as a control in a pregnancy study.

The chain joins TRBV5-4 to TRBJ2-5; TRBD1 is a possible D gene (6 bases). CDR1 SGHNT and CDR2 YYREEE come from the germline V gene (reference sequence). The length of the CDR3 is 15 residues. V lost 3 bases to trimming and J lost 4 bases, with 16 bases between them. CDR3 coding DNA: TGTGCCAGCAGCTATTATCTGGGGGCAGTAGAGACCCAGTACTTC. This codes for CASSYYLGAVETQYF.

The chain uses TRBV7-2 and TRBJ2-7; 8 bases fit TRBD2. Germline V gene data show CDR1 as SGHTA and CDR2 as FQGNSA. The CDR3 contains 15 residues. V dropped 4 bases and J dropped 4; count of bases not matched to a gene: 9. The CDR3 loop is CASSSAPRGAYEQYF. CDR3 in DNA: TGTGCCAGCAGCTCCGCCCCGCGGGGGGCGTACGAGCAGTACTTC.

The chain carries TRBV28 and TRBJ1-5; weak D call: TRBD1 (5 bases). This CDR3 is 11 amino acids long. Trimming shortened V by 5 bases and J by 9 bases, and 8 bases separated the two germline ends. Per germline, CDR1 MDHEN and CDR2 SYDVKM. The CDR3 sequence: CASSPRGPQHF. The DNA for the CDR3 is TGTGCCAGCAGTCCTAGGGGGCCCCAGCATTTT.

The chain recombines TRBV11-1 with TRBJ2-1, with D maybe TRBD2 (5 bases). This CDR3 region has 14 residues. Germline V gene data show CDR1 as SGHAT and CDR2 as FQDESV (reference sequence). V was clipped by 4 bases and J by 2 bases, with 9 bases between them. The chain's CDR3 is CASSSEGTYNEQFF. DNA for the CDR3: TGTGCCAGCAGCTCCGAGGGTACCTACAATGAGCAGTTCTTC. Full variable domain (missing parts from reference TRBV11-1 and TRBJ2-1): EAEVAQSPRYKITEKSQAVAFWCDPISGHATLYWYRQILGQGPELLVQFQDESVVDDSQLPKDRFSAERLKGVDSTLKIQPAELGDSAMYLCASSSEGTYNEQFFGPGTRLTVL.

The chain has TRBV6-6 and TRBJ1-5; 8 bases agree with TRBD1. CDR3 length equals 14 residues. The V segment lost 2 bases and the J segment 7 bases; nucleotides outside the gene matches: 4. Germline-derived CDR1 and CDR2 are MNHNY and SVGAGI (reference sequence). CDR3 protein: CASSYRQGRQPQHF. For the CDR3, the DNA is TGTGCCAGCAGTTACCGACAGGGGAGGCAGCCCCAGCATTTT.

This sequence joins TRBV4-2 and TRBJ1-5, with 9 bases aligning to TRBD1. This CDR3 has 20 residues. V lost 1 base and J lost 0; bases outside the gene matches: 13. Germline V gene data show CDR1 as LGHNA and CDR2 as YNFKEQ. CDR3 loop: CASSQVLARTGGYSNQPQHF. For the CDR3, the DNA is TGTGCCAGCAGCCAAGTCCTTGCACGCACAGGGGGCTATAGCAATCAGCCCCAGCATTTT.

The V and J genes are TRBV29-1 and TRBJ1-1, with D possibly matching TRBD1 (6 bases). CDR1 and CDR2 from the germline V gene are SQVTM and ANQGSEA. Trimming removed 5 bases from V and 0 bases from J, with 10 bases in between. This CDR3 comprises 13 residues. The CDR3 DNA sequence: TGCAGCGTTCAGCGGGGGCTGAACACTGAAGCTTTCTTT. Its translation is CSVQRGLNTEAFF.

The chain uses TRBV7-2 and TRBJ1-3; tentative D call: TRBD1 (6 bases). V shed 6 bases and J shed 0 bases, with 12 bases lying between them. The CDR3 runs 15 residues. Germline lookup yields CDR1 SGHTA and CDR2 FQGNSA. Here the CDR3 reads CASRPARGSGNTIYF. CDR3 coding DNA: TGTGCCAGCAGACCCGCCAGGGGCTCTGGAAACACCATATATTTT.

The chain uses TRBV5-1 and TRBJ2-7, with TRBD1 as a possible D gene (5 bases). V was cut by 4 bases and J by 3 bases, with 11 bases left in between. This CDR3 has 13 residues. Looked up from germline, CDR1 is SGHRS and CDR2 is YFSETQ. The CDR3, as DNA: TGCGCCAGCAGCATCAGGGATAACTACGAGCAGTACTTC. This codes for CASSIRDNYEQYF.

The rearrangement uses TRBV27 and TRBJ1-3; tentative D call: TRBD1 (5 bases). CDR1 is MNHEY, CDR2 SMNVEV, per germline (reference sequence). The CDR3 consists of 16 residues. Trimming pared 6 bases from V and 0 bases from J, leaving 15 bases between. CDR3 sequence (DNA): TGTGCCAGCAGGTCACTACAGGTCCTCTCTGGAAACACCATATATTTT. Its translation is CASRSLQVLSGNTIYF.

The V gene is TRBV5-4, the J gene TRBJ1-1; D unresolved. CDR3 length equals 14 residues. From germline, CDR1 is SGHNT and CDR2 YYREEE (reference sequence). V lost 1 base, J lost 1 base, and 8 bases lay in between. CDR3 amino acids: CASSLRQPNTEAFF. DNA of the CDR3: TGTGCCAGCAGCTTGAGACAACCGAACACTGAAGCTTTCTTT.

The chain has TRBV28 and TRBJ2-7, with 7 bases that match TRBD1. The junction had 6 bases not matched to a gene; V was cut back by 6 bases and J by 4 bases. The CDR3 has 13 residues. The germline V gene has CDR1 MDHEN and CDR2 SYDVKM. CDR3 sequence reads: CASSGDSSYEQYF. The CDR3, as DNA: TGTGCCAGCAGCGGGGACAGCAGTTACGAGCAGTACTTC.

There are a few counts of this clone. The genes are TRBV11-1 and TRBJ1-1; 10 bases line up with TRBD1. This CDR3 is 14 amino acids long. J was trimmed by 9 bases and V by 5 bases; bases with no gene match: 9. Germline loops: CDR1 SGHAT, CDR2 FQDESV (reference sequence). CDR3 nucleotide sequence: TGTGCCAGCAGCCTCCCAGGACAGGGGGTACAAGCTTTCTTT. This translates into CASSLPGQGVQAFF. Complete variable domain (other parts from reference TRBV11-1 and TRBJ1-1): EAEVAQSPRYKITEKSQAVAFWCDPISGHATLYWYRQILGQGPELLVQFQDESVVDDSQLPKDRFSAERLKGVDSTLKIQPAELGDSAMYLCASSLPGQGVQAFFGQGTRLTVV.

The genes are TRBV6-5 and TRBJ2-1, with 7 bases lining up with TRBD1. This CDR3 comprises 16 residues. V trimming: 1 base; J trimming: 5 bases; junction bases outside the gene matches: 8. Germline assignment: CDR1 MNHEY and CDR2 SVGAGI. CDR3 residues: CASSYWGTAKNNEQFF. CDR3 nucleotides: TGTGCCAGCAGTTACTGGGGGACAGCGAAAAACAATGAGCAGTTCTTC.

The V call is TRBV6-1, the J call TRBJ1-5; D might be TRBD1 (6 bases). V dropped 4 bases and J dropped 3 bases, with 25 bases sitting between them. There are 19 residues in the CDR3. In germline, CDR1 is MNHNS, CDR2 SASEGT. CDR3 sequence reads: CASSGPDRRQANLNQPQHF. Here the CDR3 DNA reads TGTGCCAGCAGTGGACCCGACCGCCGACAGGCCAATCTCAATCAGCCCCAGCATTTT.

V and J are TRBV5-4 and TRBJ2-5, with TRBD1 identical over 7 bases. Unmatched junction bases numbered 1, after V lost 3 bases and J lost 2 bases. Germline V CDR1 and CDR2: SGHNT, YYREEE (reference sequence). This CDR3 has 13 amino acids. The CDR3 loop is CASSSGQQETQYF. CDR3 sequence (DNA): TGTGCCAGCAGCTCGGGACAGCAAGAGACCCAGTACTTC.

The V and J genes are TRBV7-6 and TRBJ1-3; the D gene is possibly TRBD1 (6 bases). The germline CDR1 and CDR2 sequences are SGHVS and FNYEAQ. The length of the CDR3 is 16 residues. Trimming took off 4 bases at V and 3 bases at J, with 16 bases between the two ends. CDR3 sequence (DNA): TGTGCCAGCAGCTCAGCCCCAGGGGCTAGTGGAAACACCATATATTTT. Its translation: CASSSAPGASGNTIYF.

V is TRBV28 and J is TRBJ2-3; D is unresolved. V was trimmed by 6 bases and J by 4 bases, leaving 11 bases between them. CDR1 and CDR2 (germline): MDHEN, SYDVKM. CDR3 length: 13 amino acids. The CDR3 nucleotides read TGTGCCAGCAGGGCGACTGTGCCAGATACGCAGTATTTT. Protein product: CASRATVPDTQYF.

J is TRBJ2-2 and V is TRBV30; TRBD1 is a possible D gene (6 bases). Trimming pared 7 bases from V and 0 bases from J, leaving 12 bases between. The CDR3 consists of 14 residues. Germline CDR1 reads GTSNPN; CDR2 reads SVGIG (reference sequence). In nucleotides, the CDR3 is TGTGCCTTAGCAAAGGGGGCGAACACCGGGGAGCTGTTTTTT. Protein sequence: CALAKGANTGELFF.

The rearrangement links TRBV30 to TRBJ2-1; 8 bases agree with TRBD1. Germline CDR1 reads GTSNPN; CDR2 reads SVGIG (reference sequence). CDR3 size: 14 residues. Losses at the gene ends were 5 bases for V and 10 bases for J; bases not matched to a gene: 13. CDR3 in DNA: TGTGCCTGGGCCGTAGGGACAGGACGAATCGAGCAGTTCTTC. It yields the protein CAWAVGTGRIEQFF.

The CDR3 DNA reads TGTGCCAGCAGTCACGGCGGATCTAATGAAAAACTGTTTTTT. Its protein is CASSHGGSNEKLFF. The chain is built from TRBV28 and TRBJ1-4, with D unresolved. The V and J ends lost 5 bases and 3 bases respectively, with 10 bases between them. Germline V lookup: CDR1 MDHEN, CDR2 SYDVKM. The CDR3 loop spans 14 amino acids.

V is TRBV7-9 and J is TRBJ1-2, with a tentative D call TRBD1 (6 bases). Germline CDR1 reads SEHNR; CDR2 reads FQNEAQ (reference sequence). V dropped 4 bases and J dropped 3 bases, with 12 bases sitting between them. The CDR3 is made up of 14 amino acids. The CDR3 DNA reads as TGTGCCAGCAGCTATAGTAAGGGGGACTATGGCTACACCTTC. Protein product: CASSYSKGDYGYTF. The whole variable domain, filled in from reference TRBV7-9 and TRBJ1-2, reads DTGVSQNPRHKITKRGQNVTFRCDPISEHNRLYWYRQTLGQGPEFLTYFQNEAQLEKSRLLSDRFSAERPKGSFSTLEIQRTEQGDSAMYLCASSYSKGDYGYTFGSGTRLTVV.